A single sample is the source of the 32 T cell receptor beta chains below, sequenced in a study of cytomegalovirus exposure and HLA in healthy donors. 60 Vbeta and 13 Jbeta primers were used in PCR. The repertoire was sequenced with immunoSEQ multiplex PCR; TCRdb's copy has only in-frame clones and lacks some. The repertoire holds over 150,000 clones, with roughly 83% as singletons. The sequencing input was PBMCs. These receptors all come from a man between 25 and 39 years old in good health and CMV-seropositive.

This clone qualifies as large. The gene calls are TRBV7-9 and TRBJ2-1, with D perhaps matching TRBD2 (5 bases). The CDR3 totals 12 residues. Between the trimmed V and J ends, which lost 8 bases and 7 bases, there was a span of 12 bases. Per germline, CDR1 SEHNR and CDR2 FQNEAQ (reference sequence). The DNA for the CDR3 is TGTGCCAGCGGGCTAGCTAAGAATGAGCAGTTCTTC. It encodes CASGLAKNEQFF. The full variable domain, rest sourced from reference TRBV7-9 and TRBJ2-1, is DTGVSQNPRHKITKRGQNVTFRCDPISEHNRLYWYRQTLGQGPEFLTYFQNEAQLEKSRLLSDRFSAERPKGSFSTLEIQRTEQGDSAMYLCASGLAKNEQFFGPGTRLTVL.

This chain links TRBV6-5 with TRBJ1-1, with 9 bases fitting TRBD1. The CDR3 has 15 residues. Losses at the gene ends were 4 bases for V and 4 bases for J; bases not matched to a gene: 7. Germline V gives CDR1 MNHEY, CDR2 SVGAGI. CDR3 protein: CASSSGTGMSTEAFF. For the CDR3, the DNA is TGTGCCAGCAGTTCCGGGACAGGGATGAGCACTGAAGCTTTCTTT.

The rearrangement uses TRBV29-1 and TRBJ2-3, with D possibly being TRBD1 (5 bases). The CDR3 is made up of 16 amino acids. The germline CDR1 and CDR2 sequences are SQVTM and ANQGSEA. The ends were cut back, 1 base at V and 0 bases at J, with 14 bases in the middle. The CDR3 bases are TGCAGCGTTGAAGTCTATAGGGGAATCAGCACAGATACGCAGTATTTT. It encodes CSVEVYRGISTDTQYF.

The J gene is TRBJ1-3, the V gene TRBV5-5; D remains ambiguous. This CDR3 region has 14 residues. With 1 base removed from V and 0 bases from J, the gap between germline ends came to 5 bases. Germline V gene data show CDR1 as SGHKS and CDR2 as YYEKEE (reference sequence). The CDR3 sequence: CASSLLSSGNTIYF. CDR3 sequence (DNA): TGTGCCAGCAGCTTGTTATCCTCTGGAAACACCATATATTTT.

The CDR3: CASSQSQTLGAYNEQFF. The CDR3, as DNA: TGTGCCAGCAGCCAATCCCAGACCCTCGGAGCCTACAATGAGCAGTTCTTC. The chain employs TRBV4-2 and TRBJ2-1, with unresolved D. V was pared by 2 bases and J by 2 bases, with 16 bases between. From germline, CDR1 is LGHNA and CDR2 YNFKEQ. This CDR3 comprises 17 residues.

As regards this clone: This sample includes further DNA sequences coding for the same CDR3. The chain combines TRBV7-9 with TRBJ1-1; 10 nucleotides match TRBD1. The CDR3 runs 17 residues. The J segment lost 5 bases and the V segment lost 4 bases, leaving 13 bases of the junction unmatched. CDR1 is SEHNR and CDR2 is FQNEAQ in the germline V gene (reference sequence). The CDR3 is CASSSTPRQGAGTEAFF. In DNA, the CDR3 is TGTGCCAGCAGCTCGACACCTAGACAGGGGGCAGGAACTGAAGCTTTCTTT.

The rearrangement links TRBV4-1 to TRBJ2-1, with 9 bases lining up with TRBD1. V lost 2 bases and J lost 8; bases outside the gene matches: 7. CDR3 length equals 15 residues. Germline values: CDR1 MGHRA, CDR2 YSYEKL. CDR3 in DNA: TGCGCCAGCAGCCAAAAGGGACAGGGTCTGGATGAGCAGTTCTTC. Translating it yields CASSQKGQGLDEQFF.

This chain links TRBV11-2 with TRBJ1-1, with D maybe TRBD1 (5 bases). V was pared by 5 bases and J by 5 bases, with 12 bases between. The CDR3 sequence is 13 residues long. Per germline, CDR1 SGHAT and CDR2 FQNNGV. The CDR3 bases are TGTGCCAGCAGCCCCAGCGGGGGAACTGAAGCTTTCTTT. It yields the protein CASSPSGGTEAFF.

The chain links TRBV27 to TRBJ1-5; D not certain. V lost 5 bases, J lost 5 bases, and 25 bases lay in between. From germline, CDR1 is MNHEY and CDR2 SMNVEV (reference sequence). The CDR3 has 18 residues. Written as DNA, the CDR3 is TGTGCCAGCAGTCCCCGCGCCTTTCGGCGGGGTGTTCATCAGCCCCAGCATTTT. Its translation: CASSPRAFRRGVHQPQHF.

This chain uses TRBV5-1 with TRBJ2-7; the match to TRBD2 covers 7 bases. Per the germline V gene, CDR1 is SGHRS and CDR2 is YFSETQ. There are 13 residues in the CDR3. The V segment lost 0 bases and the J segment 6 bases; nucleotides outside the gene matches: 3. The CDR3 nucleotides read TGCGCCAGCAGCTTGGAGGCGGGAGCCGAGCAGTACTTC. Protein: CASSLEAGAEQYF.

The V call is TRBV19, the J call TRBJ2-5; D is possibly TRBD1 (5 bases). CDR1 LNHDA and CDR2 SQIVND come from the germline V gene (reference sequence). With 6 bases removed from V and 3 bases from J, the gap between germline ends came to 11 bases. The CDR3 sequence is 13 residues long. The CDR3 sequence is CASRQGREETQYF. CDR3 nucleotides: TGTGCCAGTAGGCAGGGCCGTGAAGAGACCCAGTACTTC. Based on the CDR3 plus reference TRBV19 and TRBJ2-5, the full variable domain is DGGITQSPKYLFRKEGQNVTLSCEQNLNHDAMYWYRQDPGQGLRLIYYSQIVNDFQKGDIAEGYSVSREKKESFPLTVTSAQKNPTAFYLCASRQGREETQYFGPGTRLLVL.

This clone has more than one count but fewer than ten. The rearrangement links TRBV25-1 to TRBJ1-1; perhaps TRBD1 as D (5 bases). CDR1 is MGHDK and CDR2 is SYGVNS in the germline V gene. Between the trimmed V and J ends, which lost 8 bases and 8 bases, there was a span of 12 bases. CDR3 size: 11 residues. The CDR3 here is CASLGGQEAFF. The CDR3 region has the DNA TGTGCCAGCCTGGGAGGACAAGAAGCTTTCTTT.

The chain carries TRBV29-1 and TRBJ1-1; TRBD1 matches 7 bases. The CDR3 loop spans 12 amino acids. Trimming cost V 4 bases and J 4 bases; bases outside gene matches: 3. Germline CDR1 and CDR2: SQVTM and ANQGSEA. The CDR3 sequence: CSVVGQLTEAFF. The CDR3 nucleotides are TGCAGCGTTGTGGGACAGCTCACTGAAGCTTTCTTT.

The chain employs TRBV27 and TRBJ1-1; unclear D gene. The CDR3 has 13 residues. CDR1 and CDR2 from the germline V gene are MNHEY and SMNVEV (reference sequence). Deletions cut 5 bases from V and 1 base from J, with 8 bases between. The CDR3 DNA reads TGTGCCAGCAGTCCGGACTGGAACACTGAAGCTTTCTTT. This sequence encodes CASSPDWNTEAFF.

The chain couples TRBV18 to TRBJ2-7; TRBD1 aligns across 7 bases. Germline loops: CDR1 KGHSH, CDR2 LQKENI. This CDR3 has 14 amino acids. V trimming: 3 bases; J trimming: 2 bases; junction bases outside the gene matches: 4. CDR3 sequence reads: CASSPDRVTYEQYF. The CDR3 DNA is TGTGCCAGCTCACCCGACAGGGTTACCTACGAGCAGTACTTC.

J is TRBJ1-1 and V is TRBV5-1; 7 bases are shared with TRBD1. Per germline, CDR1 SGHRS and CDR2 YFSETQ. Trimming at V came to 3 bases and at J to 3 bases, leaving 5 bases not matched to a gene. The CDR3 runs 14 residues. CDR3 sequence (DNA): TGCGCCAGCAGCTCCGCCAGGGGGGACACTGAAGCTTTCTTT. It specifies CASSSARGDTEAFF.

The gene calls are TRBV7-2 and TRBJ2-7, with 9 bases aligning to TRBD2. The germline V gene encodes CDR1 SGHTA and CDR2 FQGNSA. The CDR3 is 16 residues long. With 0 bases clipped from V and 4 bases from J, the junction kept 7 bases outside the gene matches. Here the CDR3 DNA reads TGTGCCAGCAGCTTAGCGGTAATAGCGGGGGAATACGAGCAGTACTTC. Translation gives CASSLAVIAGEYEQYF.

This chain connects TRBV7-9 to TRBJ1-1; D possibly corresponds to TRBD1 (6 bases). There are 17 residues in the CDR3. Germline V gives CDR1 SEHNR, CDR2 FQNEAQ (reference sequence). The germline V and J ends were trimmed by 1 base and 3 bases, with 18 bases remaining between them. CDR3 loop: CASSLDRVRGEDTEAFF. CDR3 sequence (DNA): TGTGCCAGCAGCTTAGATAGGGTCAGGGGTGAGGACACTGAAGCTTTCTTT.

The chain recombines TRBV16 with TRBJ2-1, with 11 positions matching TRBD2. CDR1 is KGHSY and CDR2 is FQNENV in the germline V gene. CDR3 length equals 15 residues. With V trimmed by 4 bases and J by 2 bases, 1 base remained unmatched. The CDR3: CASSPTSGTYNEQFF. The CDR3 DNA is TGTGCCAGCAGCCCGACTAGCGGGACCTACAATGAGCAGTTCTTC.

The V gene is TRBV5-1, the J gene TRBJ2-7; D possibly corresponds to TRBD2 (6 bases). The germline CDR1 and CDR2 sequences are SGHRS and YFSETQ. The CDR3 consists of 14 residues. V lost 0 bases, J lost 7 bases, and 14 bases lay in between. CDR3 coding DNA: TGCGCCAGCAGCTTGGAGGGAGGCCGAGGGGAGCAGTACTTC. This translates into CASSLEGGRGEQYF.

The CDR3 sequence: CASSKANYGYTF. CDR3 coding DNA: TGTGCCAGCAGCAAAGCAAACTATGGCTACACCTTC. J is TRBJ1-2 and V is TRBV9; D not resolved. Trimming pared 4 bases from V and 2 bases from J, leaving 6 bases between. Germline assignment: CDR1 SGDLS and CDR2 YYNGEE. This CDR3 is 12 amino acids long.

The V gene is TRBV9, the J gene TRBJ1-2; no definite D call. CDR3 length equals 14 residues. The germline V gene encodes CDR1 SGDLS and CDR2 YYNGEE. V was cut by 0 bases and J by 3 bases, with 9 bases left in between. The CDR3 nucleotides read TGTGCCAGCAGCGTAGCCCTGAGAGACTATGGCTACACCTTC. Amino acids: CASSVALRDYGYTF.

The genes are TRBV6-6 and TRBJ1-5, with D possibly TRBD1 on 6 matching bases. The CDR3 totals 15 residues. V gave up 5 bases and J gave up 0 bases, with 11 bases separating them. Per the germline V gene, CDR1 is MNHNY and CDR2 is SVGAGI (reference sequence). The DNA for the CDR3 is TGTGCCAGCAGTACAGGGACAAATAGCAATCAGCCCCAGCATTTT. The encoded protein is CASSTGTNSNQPQHF.

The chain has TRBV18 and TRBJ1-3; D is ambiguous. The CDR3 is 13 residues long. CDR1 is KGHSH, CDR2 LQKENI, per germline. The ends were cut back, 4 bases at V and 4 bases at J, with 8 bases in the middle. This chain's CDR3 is CASSLPRGNTIYF. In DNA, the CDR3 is TGTGCCAGCTCACTCCCGAGAGGAAACACCATATATTTT. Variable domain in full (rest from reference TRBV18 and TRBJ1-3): NAGVMQNPRHLVRRRGQEARLRCSPMKGHSHVYWYRQLPEEGLKFMVYLQKENIIDESGMPKERFSAEFPKEGPSILRIQQVVRGDSAAYFCASSLPRGNTIYFGEGSWLTVV.

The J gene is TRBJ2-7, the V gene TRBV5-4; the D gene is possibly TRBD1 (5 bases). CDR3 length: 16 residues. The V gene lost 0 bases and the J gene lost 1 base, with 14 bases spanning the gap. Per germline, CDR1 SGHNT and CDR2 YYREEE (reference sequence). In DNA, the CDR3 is TGTGCCAGCAGCTTGGCCGTTTGGGGCGAGTCCTACGAGCAGTACTTC. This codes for CASSLAVWGESYEQYF. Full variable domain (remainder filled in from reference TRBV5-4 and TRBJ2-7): ETGVTQSPTHLIKTRGQQVTLRCSSQSGHNTVSWYQQALGQGPQFIFQYYREEENGRGNFPPRFSGLQFPNYSSELNVNALELDDSALYLCASSLAVWGESYEQYFGPGTRLTVT.

The CDR3 coding sequence is TGCGCCAGCAGCCAATTAGGGGTAGCTGGGGCCAACGTCCTGACTTTC. It specifies CASSQLGVAGANVLTF. The V gene is TRBV4-1, the J gene TRBJ2-6; D perhaps matches TRBD1 (5 bases). With 2 bases removed from V and 2 bases from J, the gap between germline ends came to 10 bases. The CDR3 length is 16 residues. Germline values: CDR1 MGHRA, CDR2 YSYEKL.

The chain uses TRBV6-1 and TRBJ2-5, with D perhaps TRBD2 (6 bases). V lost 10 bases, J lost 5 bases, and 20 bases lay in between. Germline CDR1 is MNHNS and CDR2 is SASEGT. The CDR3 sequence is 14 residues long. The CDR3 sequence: CATSSGGTWETQYF. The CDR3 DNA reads TGTGCCACTAGCAGTGGGGGGACCTGGGAGACCCAGTACTTC.

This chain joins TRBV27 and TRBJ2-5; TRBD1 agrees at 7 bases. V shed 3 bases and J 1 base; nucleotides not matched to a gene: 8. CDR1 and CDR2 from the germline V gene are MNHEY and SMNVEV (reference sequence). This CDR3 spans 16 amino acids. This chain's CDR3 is CASSFSRQGPQETQYF. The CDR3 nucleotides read TGTGCCAGCAGTTTTTCGAGACAGGGCCCCCAAGAGACCCAGTACTTC.

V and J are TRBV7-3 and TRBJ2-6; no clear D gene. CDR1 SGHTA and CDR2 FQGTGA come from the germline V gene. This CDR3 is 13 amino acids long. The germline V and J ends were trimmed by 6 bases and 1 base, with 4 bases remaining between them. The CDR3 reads CASRSSGANVLTF. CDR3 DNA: TGTGCCAGCAGGTCTTCTGGGGCCAACGTCCTGACTTTC.

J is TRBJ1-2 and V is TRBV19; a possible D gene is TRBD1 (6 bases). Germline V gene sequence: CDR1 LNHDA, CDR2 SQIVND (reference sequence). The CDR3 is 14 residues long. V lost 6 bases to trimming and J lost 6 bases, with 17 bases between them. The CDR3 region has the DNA TGTGCCAGTAGGAACAGGGACGTGGGGGATGGCTACACCTTC. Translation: CASRNRDVGDGYTF.

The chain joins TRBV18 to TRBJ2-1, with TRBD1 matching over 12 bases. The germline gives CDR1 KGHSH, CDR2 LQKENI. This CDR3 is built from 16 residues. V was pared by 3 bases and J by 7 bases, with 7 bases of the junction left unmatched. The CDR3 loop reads CASSPPKGQGANEQFF. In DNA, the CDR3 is TGTGCCAGCTCACCGCCTAAGGGACAGGGGGCGAATGAGCAGTTCTTC.

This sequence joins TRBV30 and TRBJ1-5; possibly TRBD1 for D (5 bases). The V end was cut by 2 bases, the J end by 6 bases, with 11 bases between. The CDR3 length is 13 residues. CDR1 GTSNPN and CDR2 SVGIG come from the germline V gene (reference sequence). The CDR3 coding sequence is TGTGCCTGGAGTAGGCAGGGAGGTCAGCCCCAGCATTTT. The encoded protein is CAWSRQGGQPQHF.